This TCR beta chain appears in the sequencing data of a study of blood T cell repertoires in COVID-19. Looking at the study overall: Acute and convalescent COVID-19 samples came from the United States, Italy and Spain. Sources were T cells, B-cell-depleted T cells, or PBMCs; the material itself was cDNA or gDNA.

Per the original methods: Amplification of reference gene primers provided the estimated nucleated cell counts. Produced via immunoSEQ multiplex PCR; TCRdb's table is partial and in-frame only. Clone size and V and J calls were adopted from that table, with D and trimming inferred from the DNA. This sample yields about 58,000 clones, of which almost 90% are seen a single time; approximately 13% belongs to the top ten. V lost 1 base and J 7 bases, leaving 6 bases between the germline ends. The length of the CDR3 is 12 residues. Germline V gene lookup returns CDR1 SGHKS and CDR2 YYEKEE (reference sequence).

The chain has TRBV5-5 and TRBJ2-1, with D unresolved. This clonotype was sampled from a man between 60 and 75 years old with active COVID-19. Sample: peripheral blood. The CDR3 region is CASSLHYNEQFF. The CDR3 bases are TGTGCCAGCAGCTTGCACTATAATGAGCAGTTCTTC.